This record covers a single T cell receptor beta chain. The entry originates in a study of blood T cell repertoires in COVID-19. The protocol was immunoSEQ multiplex PCR, while the TCRdb copy is restricted to in-frame clones and leaves out a portion. The table has about 300,000 clones, 70% to 90% seen once. The origin of this receptor is a woman in her forties or fifties with COVID-19, enrolled during active disease. Sequenced material: peripheral blood.

The CDR3 here is CATSVQGSLEQYF. CDR3 coding DNA: TGTGCCACCAGTGTCCAGGGTTCCCTCGAGCAGTACTTC. This sequence joins TRBV24-1 and TRBJ2-7; possibly TRBD1 for D (5 bases). Trimming stripped 5 bases from V and 6 bases from J, with 13 bases between. Germline V CDR1 and CDR2: KGHDR, SFDVKD. The CDR3 has 13 amino acids.